These T cell receptor beta chains were read from a single sample in a study of graft-versus-host responses after intestinal transplantation. These receptors have no identified antigens. Clones were sequenced by immunoSEQ multiplex PCR, and TCRdb holds only the in-frame ones, with some missing. The sample records around 90,000 clones, roughly 92% being singletons. Sample: unstimulated CD4+ T cells sorted from spleen or lymph node cells, taken before intestinal transplant. The source is a human donor who received an intestinal transplant. CDR3s include the opening cysteine and the closing phenylalanine or tryptophan. The D gene is left open where the match is weak. Clone size is shown for a subset of rows, as once, few, many or a class of expanded clone.

CDR3 DNA	CDR3 protein	clone size	D gene	V gene	J gene
TGCAGCGTGAACAGGGGAAGCTCCTACGAGCAGTACTTC	CSVNRGSSYEQYF	.	TRBD1	TRBV29-1	TRBJ2-7
TGTGCCAGCAGCTTTGACAGGGGGCGGGGCTACACCTTC	CASSFDRGRGYTF	.	TRBD1	TRBV7-2	TRBJ1-2
TGTGCCAGTACCGAGGGAGGAGCAATAATAGAAAAACTGTTTTTT	CASTEGGAIIEKLFF	.	.	TRBV19	TRBJ1-4
TGTGCCAGCCAGGAGAGACAGGTGGGGGTCTACGAGCAGTACTTC	CASQERQVGVYEQYF	.	.	TRBV5-4	TRBJ2-7
TGTGCCAGCTCATCCGGGACAGCCTCATCTGAAGCTTTCTTT	CASSSGTASSEAFF	.	TRBD1	TRBV18	TRBJ1-1
TGCGCCAGCAGTGAGTTAACTGGGACACTGAACACTGAAGCTTTCTTT	CASSELTGTLNTEAFF	.	.	TRBV10-2	TRBJ1-1
TGTGCCAGTAGTGGCAAGGACAGGGAGGCAGATACGCAGTATTTT	CASSGKDREADTQYF	once	TRBD1	TRBV19	TRBJ2-3
TGCAGCGTTGACGGGACAGAAGCATATGGCTACACCTTC	CSVDGTEAYGYTF	once	TRBD1	TRBV29-1	TRBJ1-2
TGTGCCAGCGGCTTACGCACAGATACGCAGTATTTT	CASGLRTDTQYF	.	.	TRBV6-1	TRBJ2-3
TGTGCCAGTAGTATAGCCCAAGGACAGCCCCAGCATTTT	CASSIAQGQPQHF	.	.	TRBV19	TRBJ1-5
TGTGCCAGTAGTATACGACACAGGGCCCTGTCCACACCGAACACTGAAGCTTTCTTT	CASSIRHRALSTPNTEAFF	.	.	TRBV19	TRBJ1-1
TGTGCCATCAGTGAGTCCGGGACAGGCCGCTACGAGCAGTACTTC	CAISESGTGRYEQYF	.	TRBD1	TRBV10-3	TRBJ2-7
TGTGCCAGCAGCTTAGAGGGTGACTATCCTAGCTCGCCCGAGCAGTACTTC	CASSLEGDYPSSPEQYF	.	.	TRBV11-3	TRBJ2-7
TGTGCCAGCAGTGACACTACCTACGAGCAGTACTTC	CASSDTTYEQYF	.	.	TRBV6-6	TRBJ2-7
TGTGCCAGCAGCGCGACAAGGGGGTTCTACGAGCAGTACTTC	CASSATRGFYEQYF	.	.	TRBV9	TRBJ2-7
TGTGCCAGCAGCTTGTGGTCGGGGGCGGGTTACAATGAGCAGTTCTTC	CASSLWSGAGYNEQFF	once	.	TRBV5-6	TRBJ2-1